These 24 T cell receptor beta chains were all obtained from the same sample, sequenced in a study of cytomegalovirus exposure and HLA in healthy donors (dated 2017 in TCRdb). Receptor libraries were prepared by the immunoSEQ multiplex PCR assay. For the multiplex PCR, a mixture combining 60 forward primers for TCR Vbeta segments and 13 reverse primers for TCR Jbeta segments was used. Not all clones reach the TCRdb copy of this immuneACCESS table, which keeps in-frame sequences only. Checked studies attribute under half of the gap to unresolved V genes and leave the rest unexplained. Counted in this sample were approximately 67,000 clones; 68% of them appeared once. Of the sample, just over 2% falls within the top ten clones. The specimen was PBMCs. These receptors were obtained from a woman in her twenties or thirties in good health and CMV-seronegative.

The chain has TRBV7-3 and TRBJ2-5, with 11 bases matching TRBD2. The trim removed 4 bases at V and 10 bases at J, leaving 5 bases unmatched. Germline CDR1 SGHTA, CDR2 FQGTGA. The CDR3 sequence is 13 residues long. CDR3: CASSSSGGMDQYF. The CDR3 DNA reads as TGTGCCAGCAGCTCTAGCGGGGGGATGGACCAGTACTTC.

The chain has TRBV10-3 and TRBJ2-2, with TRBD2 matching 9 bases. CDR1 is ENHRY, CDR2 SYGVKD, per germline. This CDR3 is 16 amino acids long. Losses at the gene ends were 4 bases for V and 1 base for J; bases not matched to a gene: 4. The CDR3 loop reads CAISGVAGENTGELFF. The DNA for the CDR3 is TGTGCCATCAGTGGCGTAGCGGGGGAGAACACCGGGGAGCTGTTTTTT.

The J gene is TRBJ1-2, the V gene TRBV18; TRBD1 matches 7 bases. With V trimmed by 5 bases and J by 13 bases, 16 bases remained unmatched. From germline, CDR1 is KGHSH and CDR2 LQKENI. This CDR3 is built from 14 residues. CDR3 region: CASSSLGGQSALTF. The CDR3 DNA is TGTGCCAGCTCATCTCTGGGGGGACAGAGCGCGCTCACCTTC.

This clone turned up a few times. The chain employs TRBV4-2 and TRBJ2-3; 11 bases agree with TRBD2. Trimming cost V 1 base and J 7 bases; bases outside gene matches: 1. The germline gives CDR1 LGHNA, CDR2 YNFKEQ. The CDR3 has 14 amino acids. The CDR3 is CASSQGLAGNTQYF. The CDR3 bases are TGTGCCAGCAGCCAAGGACTAGCGGGGAATACGCAGTATTTT.

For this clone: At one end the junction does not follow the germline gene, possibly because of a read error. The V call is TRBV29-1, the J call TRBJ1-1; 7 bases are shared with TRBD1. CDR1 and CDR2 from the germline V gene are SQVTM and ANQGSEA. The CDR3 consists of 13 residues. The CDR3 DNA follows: TGCAGCGTTCAAGACAGGGTGGACACTGAAGCTTTCTTT. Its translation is CSVQDRVDTEAFF.

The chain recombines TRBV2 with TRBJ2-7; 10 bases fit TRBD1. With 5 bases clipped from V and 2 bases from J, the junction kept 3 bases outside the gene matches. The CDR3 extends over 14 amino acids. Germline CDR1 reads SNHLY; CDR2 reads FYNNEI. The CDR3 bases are TGTGCCAGCAGTTCTGACAGGGGGCCCTACGAGCAGTACTTC. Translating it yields CASSSDRGPYEQYF.

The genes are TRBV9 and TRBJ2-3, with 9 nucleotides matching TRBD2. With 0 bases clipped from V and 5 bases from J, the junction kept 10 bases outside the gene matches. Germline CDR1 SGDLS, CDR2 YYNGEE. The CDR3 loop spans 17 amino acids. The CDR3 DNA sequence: TGTGCCAGCAGCGTAGAAGACCTAGCGGGGAAGCTAGATACGCAGTATTTT. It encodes CASSVEDLAGKLDTQYF.

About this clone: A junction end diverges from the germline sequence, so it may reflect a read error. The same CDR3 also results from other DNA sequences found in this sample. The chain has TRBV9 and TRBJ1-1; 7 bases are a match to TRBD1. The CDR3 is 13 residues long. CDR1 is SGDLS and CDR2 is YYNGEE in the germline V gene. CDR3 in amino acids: CASSVGGRTEAFF. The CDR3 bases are TGTGCTAGCAGCGTAGGGGGCCGGACTGAAGCTTTCTTT.

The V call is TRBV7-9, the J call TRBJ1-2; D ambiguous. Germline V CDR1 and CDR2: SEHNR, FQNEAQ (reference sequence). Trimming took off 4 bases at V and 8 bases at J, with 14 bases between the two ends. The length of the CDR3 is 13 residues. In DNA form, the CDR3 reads TGTGCCAGCAGCTACAGCGGGTCGAAAGGCTACACCTTC. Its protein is CASSYSGSKGYTF.

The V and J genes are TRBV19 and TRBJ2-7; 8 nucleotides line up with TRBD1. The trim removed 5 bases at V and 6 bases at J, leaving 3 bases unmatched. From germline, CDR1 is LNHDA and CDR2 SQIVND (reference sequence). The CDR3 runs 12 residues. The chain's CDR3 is CASSFGTGEQYF. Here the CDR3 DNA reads TGTGCCAGTAGTTTTGGGACAGGCGAGCAGTACTTC. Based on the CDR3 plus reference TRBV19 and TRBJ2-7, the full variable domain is DGGITQSPKYLFRKEGQNVTLSCEQNLNHDAMYWYRQDPGQGLRLIYYSQIVNDFQKGDIAEGYSVSREKKESFPLTVTSAQKNPTAFYLCASSFGTGEQYFGPGTRLTVT.

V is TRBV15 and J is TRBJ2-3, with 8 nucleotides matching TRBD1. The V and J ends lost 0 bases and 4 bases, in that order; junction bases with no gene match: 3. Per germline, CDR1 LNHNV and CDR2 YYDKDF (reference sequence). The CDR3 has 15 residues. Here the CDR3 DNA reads TGTGCCACCAGCAGAGACAGGGGGCCGGCAGATACGCAGTATTTT. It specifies CATSRDRGPADTQYF.

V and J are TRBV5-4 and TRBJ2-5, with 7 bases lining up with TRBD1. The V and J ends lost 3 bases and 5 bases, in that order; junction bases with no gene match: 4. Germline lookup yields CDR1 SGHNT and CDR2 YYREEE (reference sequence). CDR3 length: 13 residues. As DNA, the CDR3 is TGTGCCAGCAGCTCCAGGGGGTCGGAGACCCAGTACTTC. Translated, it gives CASSSRGSETQYF.

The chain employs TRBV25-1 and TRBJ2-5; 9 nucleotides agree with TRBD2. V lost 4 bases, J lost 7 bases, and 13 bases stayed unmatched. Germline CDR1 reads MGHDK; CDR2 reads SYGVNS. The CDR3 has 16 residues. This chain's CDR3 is CASSGVGLAGSWTQYF. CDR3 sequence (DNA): TGTGCCAGCAGTGGAGTGGGACTAGCCGGGTCATGGACCCAGTACTTC. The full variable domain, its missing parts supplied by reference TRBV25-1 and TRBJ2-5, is EADIYQTPRYLVIGTGKKITLECSQTMGHDKMYWYQQDPGMELHLIHYSYGVNSTEKGDLSSESTVSRIRTEHFPLTLESARPSHTSQYLCASSGVGLAGSWTQYFGPGTRLLVL.

This CDR3 reads CAISGTGGDNYGYTF. For the CDR3, the DNA is TGTGCCATCAGCGGGACAGGGGGCGATAACTATGGCTACACCTTC. J is TRBJ1-2 and V is TRBV10-3; 12 bases agree with TRBD1. The CDR3 is 15 residues long. Trimming took 6 bases from V and 1 from J; bases not matched to a gene: 3. Germline CDR1 ENHRY, CDR2 SYGVKD.

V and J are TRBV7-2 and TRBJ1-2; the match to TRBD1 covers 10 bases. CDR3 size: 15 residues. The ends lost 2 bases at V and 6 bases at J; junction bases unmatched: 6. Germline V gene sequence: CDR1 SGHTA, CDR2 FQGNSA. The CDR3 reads CASSLPLGTGDGYTF. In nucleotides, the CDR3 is TGTGCCAGCAGCTTACCACTCGGGACAGGGGATGGCTACACCTTC.

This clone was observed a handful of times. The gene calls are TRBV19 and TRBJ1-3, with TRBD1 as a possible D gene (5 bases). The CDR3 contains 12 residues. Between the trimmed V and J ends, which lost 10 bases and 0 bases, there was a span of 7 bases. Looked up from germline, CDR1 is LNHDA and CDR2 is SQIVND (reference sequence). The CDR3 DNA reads TGTGCCACCGGGGGCTCTGGAAACACCATATATTTT. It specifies CATGGSGNTIYF.

The CDR3 reads CAWSELQGSNQPQHF. The CDR3 region has the DNA TGTGCCTGGAGTGAGTTACAGGGAAGCAATCAGCCCCAGCATTTT. This sequence joins TRBV30 and TRBJ1-5; TRBD1 might be the D (6 bases). V was trimmed by 1 base and J by 1 base, leaving 11 bases between them. The CDR3 has 15 residues. Germline CDR1 GTSNPN, CDR2 SVGIG (reference sequence).

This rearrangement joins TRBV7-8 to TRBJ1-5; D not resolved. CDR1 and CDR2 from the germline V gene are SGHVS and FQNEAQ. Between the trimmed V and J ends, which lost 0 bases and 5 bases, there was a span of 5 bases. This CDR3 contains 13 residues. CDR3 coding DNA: TGTGCCAGCAGCTTAGCAGGAGATCAGCCCCAGCATTTT. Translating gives CASSLAGDQPQHF.

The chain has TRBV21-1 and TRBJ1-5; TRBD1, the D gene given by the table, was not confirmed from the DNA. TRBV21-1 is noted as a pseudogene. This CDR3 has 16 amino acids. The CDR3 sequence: CASSEDRDRGNQPQHF. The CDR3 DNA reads TGTGCCAGCAGCGAAGACCGGGACAGGGGAAATCAGCCCCAGCATTTT.

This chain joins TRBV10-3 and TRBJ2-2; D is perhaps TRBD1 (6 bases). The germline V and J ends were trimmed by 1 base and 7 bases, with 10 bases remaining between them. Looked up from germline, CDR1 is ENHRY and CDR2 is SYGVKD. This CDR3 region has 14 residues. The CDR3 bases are TGTGCCATCAGTGAGTTACAGGGTAACGGGGAGCTGTTTTTT. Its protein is CAISELQGNGELFF.

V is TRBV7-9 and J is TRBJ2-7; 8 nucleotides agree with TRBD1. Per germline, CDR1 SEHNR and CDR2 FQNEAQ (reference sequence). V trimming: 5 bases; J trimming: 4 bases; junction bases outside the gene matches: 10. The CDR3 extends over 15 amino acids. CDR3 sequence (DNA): TGTGCCAGCAGCCGCGCGGCAGGGGGCTTTTACGAGCAGTACTTC. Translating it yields CASSRAAGGFYEQYF.

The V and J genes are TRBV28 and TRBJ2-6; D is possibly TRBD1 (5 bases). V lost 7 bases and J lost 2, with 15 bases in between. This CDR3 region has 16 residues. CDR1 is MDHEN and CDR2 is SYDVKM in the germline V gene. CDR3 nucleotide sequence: TGTGCCAGCAAGGGGTGGGCAGACGCTGGGGCCAACGTCCTGACTTTC. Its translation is CASKGWADAGANVLTF.

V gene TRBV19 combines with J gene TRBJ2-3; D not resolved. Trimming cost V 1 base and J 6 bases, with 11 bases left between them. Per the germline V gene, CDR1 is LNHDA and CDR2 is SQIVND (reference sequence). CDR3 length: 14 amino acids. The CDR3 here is CASSIGDTYDTQYF. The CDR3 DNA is TGTGCCAGTAGTATAGGAGACACATACGATACGCAGTATTTT.

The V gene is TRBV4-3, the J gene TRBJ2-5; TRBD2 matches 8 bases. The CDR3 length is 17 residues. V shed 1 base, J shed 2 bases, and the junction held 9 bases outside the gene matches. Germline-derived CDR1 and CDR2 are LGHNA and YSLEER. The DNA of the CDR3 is TGCGCCAGCAGCCAAGGCACTAGCGGAGATGAACAAGAGACCCAGTACTTC. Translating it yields CASSQGTSGDEQETQYF.